Shown below are 31 T cell receptor beta chains from a single sample sequenced in a study of T cell clonality in common variable immunodeficiency. The repertoire was sequenced with immunoSEQ multiplex PCR; TCRdb's copy has only in-frame clones and lacks some. The repertoire yields some 40,000 clones, none seen only once; the top ten contain roughly 0.66%. The sample was peripheral blood mononuclear cells. The source of these receptors is a person aged 18 to 75 in good health.

Ten or more counts support this clone. With the read ending 3 residues before the CDR3 end, the germline J gene is used to fill in that end. This sequence joins TRBV7-9 and TRBJ1-2; 8 bases fit TRBD1. The trim removed 7 bases at V and 0 bases at J, leaving 4 bases unmatched. CDR1 and CDR2 from the germline V gene are SEHNR and FQNEAQ (reference sequence). The CDR3 has 14 residues. CDR3 bases read: TGTGCCAGCATCGGGACAGGCACTAACTATGGC. This gives the protein CASIGTGTNYG. The CDR3 reads in full as CASIGTGTNYGYTF.

This clone was detected a few times. This likely came from a read error, as a far larger clone is one base away. The read finishes 3 residues shy of the CDR3 end, and the germline J gene is used to complete it. Other DNA sequences in the same sample also yield this CDR3. The V and J genes are TRBV19 and TRBJ1-1; 9 bases map to TRBD1. The V gene's germline CDR1 is LNHDA and CDR2 SQIVND (reference sequence). Losses at the gene ends were 10 bases for V and 1 base for J; bases not matched to a gene: 19. The CDR3 spans 18 residues. CDR3 sequence reads: CATKGTGSLHDGNTEAFF. CDR3 DNA (partial): TGTGCCACCAAAGGGACAGGGTCCCTCCATGACGGGAACACTGAA.

This clone was counted at least ten times. The observed sequence ends 3 residues before the CDR3 terminus, with the missing tail filled in from the germline J gene. This chain uses TRBV10-3 with TRBJ2-1, with 13 bases lining up with TRBD2. After removal of 4 bases from V and 6 bases from J, the junction contained 21 bases not matched to a gene. Germline CDR1 is ENHRY and CDR2 is SYGVKD. The CDR3 covers 21 residues. The CDR3 reads CAISVGVGRLAGGKTGNEQFF. The sequenced part of the CDR3 DNA is TGTGCCATCAGTGTCGGGGTAGGTCGACTAGCGGGAGGAAAGACCGGCAATGAG.

The table lists this clone with many counts. The read ends 3 residues early relative to the CDR3; the germline J gene fills the gap. J is TRBJ2-6 and V is TRBV15, with D possibly TRBD2 on 5 matching bases. The CDR3 length is 16 residues. Trimming removed 0 bases at V and 0 bases at J, with 6 bases between. Germline V gene data show CDR1 as LNHNV and CDR2 as YYDKDF (reference sequence). CDR3 DNA, as far as it was read: TGTGCCACCAGCAGAGATCGGGGCTCTGGGGCCAACGTC. Protein product: CATSRDRGSGANV. The whole CDR3 reads CATSRDRGSGANVLTF.

The sample holds many counts of this clone. The read ends 3 residues before the CDR3 terminus; that terminus is restored from the germline J gene. V is TRBV11-3 and J is TRBJ2-1, with D possibly TRBD2 on 6 matching bases. Trimming removed 5 bases from V and 5 bases from J, with 13 bases in between. Germline V gene sequence: CDR1 SGHNT, CDR2 YENEEA. The CDR3 contains 14 residues. CDR3 residues: CASSARGLNNEQFF. Partial CDR3 DNA: TGTGCCAGCAGCGCCCGGGGACTTAACAATGAG.

This clone was detected only a few times. The sequence runs out 3 residues before the end of the CDR3; the remainder is reconstructed from the germline J gene. V gene TRBV27 combines with J gene TRBJ2-7, with TRBD1 matching over 10 bases. V lost 2 bases, J lost 3 bases, and 4 bases stayed unmatched. There are 15 residues in the CDR3. Germline V CDR1 and CDR2: MNHEY, SMNVEV (reference sequence). CDR3 in amino acids: CASSLDRGRFYEQYF. CDR3 DNA, as far as it was read: TGTGCCAGCAGTTTAGACAGGGGGCGATTCTACGAG.

This clone was found many times. The read is 3 residues too short to cover the CDR3 end, so that end is filled in from the germline J gene. The gene calls are TRBV28 and TRBJ2-5, with 9 bases aligning to TRBD2. The CDR3 has 13 amino acids. The V segment lost 10 bases and the J segment 5 bases; nucleotides outside the gene matches: 8. Germline CDR1 and CDR2: MDHEN and SYDVKM. The DNA read from the CDR3 is TGTGCCACGATCGAGCGGGAGGACGAGACC. Translation gives CATIEREDET. The CDR3 in its entirety is CATIEREDETQYF.

This clone occurred many times. The CDR3 here is CSATHRGKWDTEAFF. The DNA read from the CDR3 is TGCAGTGCTACCCACAGGGGAAAGTGGGACACTGAA. This chain uses TRBV20-1 with TRBJ1-1, with 7 bases identical to TRBD1. The CDR3 end lies 3 residues beyond the end of the read and is filled in from the germline J gene. V was clipped by 4 bases and J by 3 bases; unmatched bases: 11. Germline CDR1 is DFQATT and CDR2 is SNEGSKA (reference sequence). The CDR3 length is 15 residues.

This clone was recorded many times. Sequencing ends 3 residues short of the CDR3 end; the germline J gene provides the rest. J is TRBJ2-7 and V is TRBV30; D ambiguous. Trimming removed 0 bases from V and 3 bases from J, with 6 bases in between. Germline V gene sequence: CDR1 GTSNPN, CDR2 SVGIG (reference sequence). CDR3 size: 12 residues. The sequenced CDR3 bases are TGTGCCTGGAGTGTATCAGGCTACGAG. It yields the protein CAWSVSGYE. The whole CDR3 sequence reads CAWSVSGYEQYF.

In its sample, this clone was seen many times. Read coverage stops 3 residues before the CDR3 terminus; the germline J gene supplies the remainder. The chain employs TRBV29-1 and TRBJ1-2, with no clear D. Per the germline V gene, CDR1 is SQVTM and CDR2 is ANQGSEA. The CDR3 has 11 residues. V dropped 5 bases and J dropped 2 bases, with 6 bases sitting between them. The CDR3 is CSVLANYGYTF. The sequenced CDR3 bases are TGCAGCGTTTTGGCAAACTATGGC.

This clone has a count of ten or more. With the read ending 3 residues before the CDR3 end, the germline J gene is used to fill in that end. This sequence joins TRBV30 and TRBJ2-1, with D possibly matching TRBD2 (6 bases). CDR3 size: 14 residues. Germline V lookup: CDR1 GTSNPN, CDR2 SVGIG (reference sequence). Trimming cost V 0 bases and J 2 bases, with 8 bases left between them. Partial CDR3 DNA: TGTGCCTGGAGTGTATCGGGGGCCTACAATGAG. It codes for CAWSVSGAYNE. The entire CDR3 is CAWSVSGAYNEQFF.

This clone appeared many times. The CDR3 is cut off 3 residues early in the read; its end comes from the germline J gene. The chain joins TRBV20-1 to TRBJ1-5, with D possibly TRBD1 on 6 matching bases. The V end lost 5 bases, the J end lost 5 bases, and 16 bases lay between the germline ends. Germline CDR1 is DFQATT and CDR2 is SNEGSKA (reference sequence). The CDR3 totals 14 residues. The CDR3 bases that were read are TGCAGTGCTCTGACAGGCTTCGGATATCAGCCC. It is translated as CSALTGFGYQP. The complete CDR3 sequence is CSALTGFGYQPQHF.

Many counts were recorded for this clone. The read falls 3 residues short of the CDR3 end, and the missing part is taken from the germline J gene. The chain has TRBV5-4 and TRBJ1-1; maybe TRBD1 (5 bases). CDR3 length: 12 residues. With 3 bases removed from V and 4 bases from J, the gap between germline ends came to 7 bases. Germline CDR1 is SGHNT and CDR2 is YYREEE (reference sequence). The CDR3 region is CASSYDSTEAFF. Incomplete CDR3 DNA: TGTGCCAGCAGCTATGACAGCACTGAA.

This clone showed up many times. From the germline J gene comes the end of the CDR3, since the read stops 3 residues before it. The rearrangement links TRBV5-4 to TRBJ1-2; no definite D call. The CDR3 length is 14 residues. Germline V gives CDR1 SGHNT, CDR2 YYREEE (reference sequence). V lost 7 bases to trimming and J lost 5 bases, with 18 bases between them. The CDR3 region is CASRQAGTRYGYTF. The DNA read from the CDR3 is TGTGCCAGCCGCCAGGCCGGAACTAGGTATGGC.

This clone has a count of ten or more. Read coverage stops 3 residues before the CDR3 terminus; the germline J gene supplies the remainder. This sequence joins TRBV4-1 and TRBJ2-2, with TRBD1 identical over 10 bases. With V trimmed by 3 bases and J by 2 bases, 6 bases remained unmatched. This CDR3 is built from 17 residues. From germline, CDR1 is MGHRA and CDR2 YSYEKL. The CDR3 sequence is CASSHLGTGANTGELFF. The CDR3 bases that were read are TGCGCCAGCAGCCATCTAGGGACAGGGGCAAACACCGGGGAG.

This clone was detected ten times or more. Read coverage stops 3 residues before the CDR3 terminus; the germline J gene supplies the remainder. The J gene is TRBJ2-3, the V gene TRBV20-1; 7 bases map to TRBD2. The CDR3 consists of 16 residues. Germline V lookup: CDR1 DFQATT, CDR2 SNEGSKA (reference sequence). V lost 0 bases to trimming and J lost 0 bases; unmatched junction nucleotides: 6. The sequenced CDR3 bases are TGCAGTGCTAGAGATTTGGCTAGCGGAAGCACAGATACG. Protein product: CSARDLASGSTDT. The complete CDR3 sequence is CSARDLASGSTDTQYF.

This clone was seen at least ten times. With the read ending 3 residues before the CDR3 end, the germline J gene is used to fill in that end. The chain is built from TRBV20-1 and TRBJ2-1; TRBD2 aligns across 9 bases. The length of the CDR3 is 19 residues. The J segment lost 0 bases and the V segment lost 0 bases, leaving 12 bases of the junction unmatched. CDR1 and CDR2 (germline): DFQATT, SNEGSKA (reference sequence). CDR3 in amino acids: CSARDFSGGTRSSYNEQFF. The CDR3 bases that were read are TGCAGTGCTAGAGATTTCAGCGGGGGGACCAGAAGCTCCTACAATGAG.

At least ten counts were recorded for this clone. Read sequence stops 3 residues before the CDR3 end, and the germline J gene provides the missing end. The J gene is TRBJ2-1, the V gene TRBV27; unclear D gene. With 1 base removed from V and 1 base from J, the gap between germline ends came to 8 bases. This CDR3 has 15 amino acids. CDR1 and CDR2 from the germline V gene are MNHEY and SMNVEV (reference sequence). CDR3 DNA, as far as it was read: TGTGCCAGCAGTTTATTCGAACGGTCCTACAATGAG. Its translation: CASSLFERSYNE. In full, the CDR3 is CASSLFERSYNEQFF.

At least ten counts were recorded for this clone. Coverage ceases 3 residues before the CDR3 finishes, and the germline J gene fills in the end. The chain combines TRBV5-1 with TRBJ2-7; 7 bases fit TRBD2. Germline V gene sequence: CDR1 SGHRS, CDR2 YFSETQ. With 0 bases clipped from V and 1 base from J, the junction kept 4 bases outside the gene matches. The CDR3 totals 15 residues. CDR3 amino acids: CASSLASGRSYEQYF. CDR3 DNA (partial): TGCGCCAGCAGCTTGGCTAGCGGCCGATCCTACGAG. Based on the CDR3 plus reference TRBV5-1 and TRBJ2-7, the full variable domain is KAGVTQTPRYLIKTRGQQVTLSCSPISGHRSVSWYQQTPGQGLQFLFEYFSETQRNKGNFPGRFSGRQFSNSRSEMNVSTLELGDSALYLCASSLASGRSYEQYFGPGTRLTVT.

This clone was detected ten times or more. The read ends 3 residues shy of where the CDR3 ends; the end is completed using the germline J gene. Other nucleotide sequences in the sample specify the same CDR3. The chain recombines TRBV19 with TRBJ2-1, with 13 bases that match TRBD2. The CDR3 totals 17 residues. Germline loops: CDR1 LNHDA, CDR2 SQIVND (reference sequence). J lost 9 bases, V lost 1 base, and 9 bases had no gene match. CDR3 residues: CASSIADFRLAGGEQFF. The DNA read from the CDR3 is TGTGCCAGTAGTATAGCCGATTTTCGACTAGCGGGGGGTGAG.

In its sample, this clone was seen many times. The CDR3 DNA, read in part, is TGTGCCAGCAGCTTCCCGGGACAGCCATCCTATGGC. Amino acid sequence: CASSFPGQPSYG. The whole CDR3 reads CASSFPGQPSYGYTF. The V call is TRBV5-4, the J call TRBJ1-2; 7 bases align to TRBD1. The sequence runs out 3 residues before the end of the CDR3; the remainder is reconstructed from the germline J gene. CDR3 length: 15 residues. V lost 2 bases, J lost 4 bases, and 8 bases stayed unmatched. From germline, CDR1 is SGHNT and CDR2 YYREEE (reference sequence).

This clone was found many times. The read terminates 3 residues before the CDR3 end, so the remaining end is supplied by the germline J gene. V is TRBV5-1 and J is TRBJ2-5; 10 bases align to TRBD2. V lost 4 bases and J lost 4; bases outside the gene matches: 10. The CDR3 covers 16 residues. CDR1 is SGHRS, CDR2 YFSETQ, per germline. The CDR3 bases that were read are TGCGCCAGCAGCCTGCCGATTGGGACTAGCGTAGAGACC. This codes for CASSLPIGTSVET. The CDR3 as a whole reads CASSLPIGTSVETQYF.

This clone has at least ten counts. The sequenced fragment ends 3 residues before the CDR3 boundary, so the rest is inferred from the germline J gene. The chain couples TRBV4-2 to TRBJ2-2; 14 nucleotides match TRBD2. The CDR3 sequence is 19 residues long. Unmatched junction bases numbered 10, after V lost 4 bases and J lost 3 bases. CDR1 LGHNA and CDR2 YNFKEQ come from the germline V gene. The sequenced part of the CDR3 DNA is TGTGCCAGCAGCCGCCCGGGACTAGCGGGAGTCGTGGACACCGGGGAG. It yields the protein CASSRPGLAGVVDTGE. The full CDR3 reads CASSRPGLAGVVDTGELFF.

This clone occurred many times. Coverage ceases 3 residues before the CDR3 finishes, and the germline J gene fills in the end. The V gene is TRBV3-1 (or the pseudogene TRBV3-2), the J gene TRBJ2-1, with 13 bases that match TRBD2. V lost 3 bases, J lost 3 bases, and 2 bases stayed unmatched. CDR1 and CDR2 from the germline V gene are LGHDT and YNNKEL (reference sequence). CDR3 length: 16 residues. The CDR3 region is CASSQTSGRYYNEQFF. Partial CDR3 DNA: TGTGCCAGCAGCCAGACTAGCGGGAGGTACTACAATGAG.

This clone was observed at least ten times. The read ends 3 residues before the CDR3 terminus; that terminus is restored from the germline J gene. This chain connects TRBV5-1 to TRBJ1-4; D is ambiguous. V lost 4 bases to trimming and J lost 5 bases, with 3 bases between them. The CDR3 runs 11 residues. Germline V CDR1 and CDR2: SGHRS, YFSETQ. CDR3 sequence reads: CASSLNEKLFF. Partial CDR3 DNA: TGCGCCAGCAGCCTAAATGAAAAA.

This clone occurred many times. The missing CDR3 end, 3 residues past where the read stops, is filled in from the germline J gene. The chain employs TRBV13 and TRBJ1-4; possible D gene TRBD1, 6 bases. This CDR3 comprises 18 residues. The germline CDR1 and CDR2 sequences are PRHDT and FYEKMQ (reference sequence). Trimming pared 3 bases from V and 4 bases from J, leaving 21 bases between. The DNA read from the CDR3 is TGTGCCAGCAGCTTTTTAGGACAACAGGGTCTCGGTAATGAAAAA. As protein: CASSFLGQQGLGNEK. The entire CDR3 protein is CASSFLGQQGLGNEKLFF.

This clone was seen repeatedly, ten times or more. The DNA ends 3 residues before the CDR3 does, and the rest of the CDR3 is filled in from the germline J gene. The chain employs TRBV5-1 and TRBJ1-4; D unclear. The V end was cut by 2 bases, the J end by 2 bases, with 7 bases between. Per germline, CDR1 SGHRS and CDR2 YFSETQ. This CDR3 has 14 amino acids. The CDR3 sequence: CASSFEGTNEKLFF. CDR3 DNA (partial): TGCGCCAGCAGCTTCGAAGGGACTAATGAAAAA.

This clone came up many times. Coverage ceases 3 residues before the CDR3 finishes, and the germline J gene fills in the end. This chain links TRBV20-1 with TRBJ1-2; a possible D gene is TRBD1 (6 bases). Germline lookup yields CDR1 DFQATT and CDR2 SNEGSKA (reference sequence). The V end lost 5 bases, the J end lost 1 base, and 11 bases lay between the germline ends. CDR3 length: 13 residues. This CDR3 reads CSAPRTDNYGYTF. The part of the CDR3 DNA that was read is TGCAGTGCTCCACGGACAGATAACTATGGC.

In this sample, this clone turned up many times. The read finishes 3 residues shy of the CDR3 end, and the germline J gene is used to complete it. The chain uses TRBV12-3 or TRBV12-4 and TRBJ2-1, with 14 bases aligning to TRBD2. J gave up 9 bases and V 7 bases, and 5 bases lay outside the gene matches. This CDR3 comprises 14 residues. The DNA read from the CDR3 is TGTGCCAGCACGACTAGCGGGAGGGTCGGTGAG. This encodes CASTTSGRVGE. The full CDR3 sequence reads CASTTSGRVGEQFF.

In its sample, this clone was seen many times. With the read ending 3 residues before the CDR3 end, the germline J gene is used to fill in that end. The chain has TRBV20-1 and TRBJ2-3, with 13 positions matching TRBD2. V dropped 7 bases and J dropped 5; count of bases not matched to a gene: 3. The CDR3 sequence is 13 residues long. CDR1 DFQATT and CDR2 SNEGSKA come from the germline V gene (reference sequence). This CDR3 is CSVTSGGEDTQYF. The CDR3 bases that were read are TGCAGTGTTACTAGCGGGGGGGAAGATACG.

This clone was recorded at least ten times. The read comes to an end 3 residues before the CDR3 does, leaving the germline J gene to fill in the end. The rearrangement uses TRBV7-6 and TRBJ1-4, with TRBD1 as a possible D gene (6 bases). This CDR3 spans 17 amino acids. V lost 10 bases to trimming and J lost 6 bases, with 27 bases between them. Germline loops: CDR1 SGHVS, CDR2 FNYEAQ. The CDR3 sequence: CATRQGGASFGDEKLFF. The sequenced CDR3 bases are TGTGCCACGAGGCAAGGGGGGGCAAGCTTCGGGGATGAAAAA.